The clone carrying this T cell receptor (beta chain) has ten or more counts. The source of the sample is a study of tumor-infiltrating lymphocytes in oesophageal squamous cell carcinoma. V shed 5 bases, J shed 2 bases, and the junction held 1 base outside the gene matches. CDR1 is SGHRS, CDR2 YFSETQ, per germline. CDR3 length equals 13 residues. TCRdb independently ran MiXCR on the PCR reads; one entry per CDR3 protein. The top ten clones hold around a quarter of a sample with about 24,000 distinct CDR3 sequences, 38% of them seen once. Sequenced: esophageal tumor tissue. The sequence derives from a male donor with esophageal squamous cell carcinoma. The chain carries TRBV5-1 and TRBJ2-1, with 7 bases matching TRBD2. CDR3 residues: CASRAGAYNEQFF. CDR3 DNA: TGCGCCAGCAGGGCGGGAGCCTACAATGAGCAGTTCTTC.